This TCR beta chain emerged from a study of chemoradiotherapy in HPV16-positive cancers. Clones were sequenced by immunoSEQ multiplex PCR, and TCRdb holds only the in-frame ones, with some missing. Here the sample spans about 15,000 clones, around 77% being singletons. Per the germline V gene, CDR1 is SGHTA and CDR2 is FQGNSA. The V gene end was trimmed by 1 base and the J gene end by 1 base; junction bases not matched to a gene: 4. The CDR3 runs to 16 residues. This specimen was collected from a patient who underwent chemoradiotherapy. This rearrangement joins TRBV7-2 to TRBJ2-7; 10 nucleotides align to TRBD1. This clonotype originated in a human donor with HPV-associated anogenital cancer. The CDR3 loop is CASSLVGTGVSYEQYF. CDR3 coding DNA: TGTGCCAGCAGCTTAGTCGGGACAGGGGTTTCCTACGAGCAGTACTTC.